What follows describes a single TCR beta chain. Sequence at one end of the junction differs from germline and may be a read error. The sequenced fragment ends 3 residues before the CDR3 boundary, so the rest is inferred from the germline J gene. This CDR3 is also generated by other DNA sequences in the sample. This entry belongs to a study of T cells in women clearing cervical HPV infection. The overall study: Cases: HPV16-related CIN3 or worse on histology, 2 invasive cancers. Case blood drawn at lesion detection; control blood after infection cleared.

In germline, CDR1 is SNHLY, CDR2 FYNNEI. The CDR3 runs 12 residues. Each participant carried one incident cervical HPV16 infection only. Profiled with immunoSEQ multiplex PCR; TCRdb holds only in-frame clones, not every one. This sample's table reports 31,000 or so clones. The sample taken for sequencing was blood buffy coat. This receptor was obtained from a woman aged 18 to 75 with a cervical HPV16 infection that either progressed to CIN3+ or cleared (not recorded which). The chain combines TRBV2 with TRBJ1-3, with D perhaps TRBD1 (5 bases). The sequenced part of the CDR3 DNA is TGTGCCAGCAGTAGGCAGGGAAACACG. It specifies CASSRQGNT. The entire CDR3 reads CASSRQGNTIYF. The full variable domain, completed using reference TRBV2 and TRBJ1-3, is EPEVTQTPSHQVTQMGQEVILRCVPISNHLYFYWYRQILGQKVEFLVSFYNNEISEKSEIFDDQFSVERPDGSNFTLKIRSTKLEDSAMYFCASSRQGNTIYFGEGSWLTVV.